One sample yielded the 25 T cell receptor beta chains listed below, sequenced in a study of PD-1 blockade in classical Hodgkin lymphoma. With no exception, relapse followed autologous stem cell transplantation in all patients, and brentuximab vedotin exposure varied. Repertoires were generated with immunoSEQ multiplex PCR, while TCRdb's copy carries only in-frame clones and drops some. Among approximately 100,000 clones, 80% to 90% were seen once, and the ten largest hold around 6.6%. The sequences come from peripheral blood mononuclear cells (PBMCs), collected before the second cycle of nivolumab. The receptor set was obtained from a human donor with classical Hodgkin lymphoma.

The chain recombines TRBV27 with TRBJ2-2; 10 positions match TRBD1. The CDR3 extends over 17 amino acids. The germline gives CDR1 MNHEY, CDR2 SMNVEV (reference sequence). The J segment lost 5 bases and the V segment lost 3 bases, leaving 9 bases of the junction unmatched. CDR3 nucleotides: TGTGCCAGCAGTTTGAACGGGGGGGACAGGGGAACCGGGGAGCTGTTTTTT. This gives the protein CASSLNGGDRGTGELFF.

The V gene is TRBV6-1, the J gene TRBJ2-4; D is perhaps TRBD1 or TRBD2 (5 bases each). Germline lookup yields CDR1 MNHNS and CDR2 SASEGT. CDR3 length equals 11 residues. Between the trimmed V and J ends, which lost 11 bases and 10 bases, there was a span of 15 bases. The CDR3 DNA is TGTGCCGGGGGAAGGACGGAGATTCAGTACTTC. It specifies CAGGRTEIQYF.

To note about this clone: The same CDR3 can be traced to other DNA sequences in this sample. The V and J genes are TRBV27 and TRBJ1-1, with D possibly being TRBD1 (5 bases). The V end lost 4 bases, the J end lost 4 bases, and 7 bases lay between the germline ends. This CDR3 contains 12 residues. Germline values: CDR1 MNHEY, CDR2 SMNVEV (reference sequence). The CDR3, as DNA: TGTGCCAGCAGTTCCGGGGGCACTGAAGCTTTCTTT. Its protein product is CASSSGGTEAFF.

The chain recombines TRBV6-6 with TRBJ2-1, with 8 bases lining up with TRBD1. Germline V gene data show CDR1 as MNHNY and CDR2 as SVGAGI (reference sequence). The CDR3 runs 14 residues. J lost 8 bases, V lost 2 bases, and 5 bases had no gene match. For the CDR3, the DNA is TGTGCCAGCAGTTACCGGACAGGGTGGGATGAGCAGTTCTTC. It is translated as CASSYRTGWDEQFF.

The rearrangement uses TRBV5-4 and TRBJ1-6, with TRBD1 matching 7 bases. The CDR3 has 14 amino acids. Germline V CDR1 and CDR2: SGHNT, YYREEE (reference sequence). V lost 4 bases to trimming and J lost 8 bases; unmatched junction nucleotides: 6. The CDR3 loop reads CASSTTGLDSPLHF. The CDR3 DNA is TGTGCCAGCAGCACGACAGGGCTTGATTCACCCCTCCACTTT.

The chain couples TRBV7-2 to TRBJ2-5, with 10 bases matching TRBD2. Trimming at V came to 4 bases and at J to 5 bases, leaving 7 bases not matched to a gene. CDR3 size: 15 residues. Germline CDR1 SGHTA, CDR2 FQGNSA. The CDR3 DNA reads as TGTGCCAGCAGCTGGAGCGGGGGGGCCGGGGAGACCCAGTACTTC. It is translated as CASSWSGGAGETQYF.

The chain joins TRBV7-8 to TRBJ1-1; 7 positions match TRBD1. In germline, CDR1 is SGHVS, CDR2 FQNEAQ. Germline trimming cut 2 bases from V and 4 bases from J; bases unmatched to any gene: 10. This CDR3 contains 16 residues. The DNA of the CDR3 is TGTGCCAGCAGCTTACACAGTCAGGGGGAGGGCACTGAAGCTTTCTTT. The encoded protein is CASSLHSQGEGTEAFF.

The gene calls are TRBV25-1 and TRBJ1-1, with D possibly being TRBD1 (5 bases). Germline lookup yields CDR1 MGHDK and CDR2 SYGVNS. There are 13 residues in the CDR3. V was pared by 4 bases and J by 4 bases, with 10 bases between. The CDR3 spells CASSVGAFTEAFF. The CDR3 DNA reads TGTGCCAGCAGTGTAGGGGCTTTCACTGAAGCTTTCTTT.

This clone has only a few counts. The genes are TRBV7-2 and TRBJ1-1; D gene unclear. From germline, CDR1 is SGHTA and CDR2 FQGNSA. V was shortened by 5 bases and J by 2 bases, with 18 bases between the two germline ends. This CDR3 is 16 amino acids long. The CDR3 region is CASSPLRQADNTEAFF. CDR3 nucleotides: TGTGCCAGCAGCCCCCTTCGGCAGGCAGACAACACTGAAGCTTTCTTT.

The CDR3 protein is CASSSLTRSNYGYTF. The DNA for the CDR3 is TGTGCCAGCAGCTCCCTCACTCGGTCTAACTATGGCTACACCTTC. The chain combines TRBV5-8 with TRBJ1-2, with unresolved D. V lost 3 bases and J lost 0, with 12 bases in between. CDR3 length equals 15 residues. Looked up from germline, CDR1 is SGHTS and CDR2 is YDEGEE.

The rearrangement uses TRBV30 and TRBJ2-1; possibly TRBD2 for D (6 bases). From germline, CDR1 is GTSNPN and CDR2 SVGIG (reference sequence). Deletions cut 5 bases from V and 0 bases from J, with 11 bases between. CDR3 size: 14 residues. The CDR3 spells CAWGGTYSYNEQFF. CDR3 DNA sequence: TGTGCCTGGGGGGGGACGTACTCCTACAATGAGCAGTTCTTC.

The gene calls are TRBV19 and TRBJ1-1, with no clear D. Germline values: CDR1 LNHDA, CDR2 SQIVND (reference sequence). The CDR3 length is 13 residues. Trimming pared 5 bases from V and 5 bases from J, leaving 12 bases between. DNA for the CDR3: TGTGCCAGTAGTCCAGGACTGTGGACTGAAGCTTTCTTT. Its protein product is CASSPGLWTEAFF.

CDR3 residues: CASSSTGLAESQETQYF. The DNA for the CDR3 is TGTGCCAGCAGCTCAACCGGACTCGCCGAGTCTCAAGAGACCCAGTACTTC. The rearrangement uses TRBV7-9 and TRBJ2-5; possibly TRBD2 for D (5 bases). The germline V gene has CDR1 SEHNR and CDR2 FQNEAQ (reference sequence). V lost 4 bases and J 2 bases, leaving 20 bases between the germline ends. The length of the CDR3 is 17 residues.

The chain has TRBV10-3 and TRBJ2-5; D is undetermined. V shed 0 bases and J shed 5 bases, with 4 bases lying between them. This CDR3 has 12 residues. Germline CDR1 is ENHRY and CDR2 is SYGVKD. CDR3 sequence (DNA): TGTGCCATCAGTGAGTCCCCCGAGACCCAGTACTTC. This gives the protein CAISESPETQYF.

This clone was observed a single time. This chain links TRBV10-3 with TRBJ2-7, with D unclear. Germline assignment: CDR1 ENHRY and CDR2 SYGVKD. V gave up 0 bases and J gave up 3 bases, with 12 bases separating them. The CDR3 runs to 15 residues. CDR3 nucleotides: TGTGCCATCAGTGAGTCATTGGGTGGGTACTACGAGCAGTACTTC. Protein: CAISESLGGYYEQYF.

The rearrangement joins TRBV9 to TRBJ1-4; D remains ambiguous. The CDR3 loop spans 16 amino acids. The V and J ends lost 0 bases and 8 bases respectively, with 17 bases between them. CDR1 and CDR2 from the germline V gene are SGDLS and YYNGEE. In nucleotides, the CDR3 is TGTGCCAGCAGCGTAGATGGAGGAGGAGGAAAAGAAAAACTGTTTTTT. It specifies CASSVDGGGGKEKLFF.

The CDR3 protein is CAISEVRNYGYTF. DNA for the CDR3: TGTGCCATCAGTGAGGTCAGAAACTATGGCTACACCTTC. V is TRBV10-3 and J is TRBJ1-2; D gene ambiguous. With 2 bases removed from V and 2 bases from J, the gap between germline ends came to 6 bases. CDR3 length equals 13 residues. The germline V gene has CDR1 ENHRY and CDR2 SYGVKD.

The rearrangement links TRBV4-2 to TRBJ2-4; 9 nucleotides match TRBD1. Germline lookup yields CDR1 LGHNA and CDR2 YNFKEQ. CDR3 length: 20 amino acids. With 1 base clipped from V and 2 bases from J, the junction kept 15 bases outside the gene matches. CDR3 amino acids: CASSQGGTGGAVETKNIQYF. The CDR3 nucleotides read TGTGCCAGCAGCCAAGGGGGTACAGGGGGCGCCGTTGAAACCAAAAACATTCAGTACTTC.

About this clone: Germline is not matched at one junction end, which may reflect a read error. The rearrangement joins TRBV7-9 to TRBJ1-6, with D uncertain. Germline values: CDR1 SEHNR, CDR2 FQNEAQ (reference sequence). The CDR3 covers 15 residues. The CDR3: CASSPLIASNPPLHF. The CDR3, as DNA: TGTGCCAGCAGTCCCCTGATTGCCAGTAATCCACCCCTCCACTTT.

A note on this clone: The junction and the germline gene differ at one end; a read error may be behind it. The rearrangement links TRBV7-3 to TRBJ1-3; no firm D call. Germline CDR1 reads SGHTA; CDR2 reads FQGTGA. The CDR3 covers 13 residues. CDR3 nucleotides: TGTGCCAGCAGCAGCGTAGGTGGAAACATCATATATTTT. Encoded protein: CASSSVGGNIIYF.

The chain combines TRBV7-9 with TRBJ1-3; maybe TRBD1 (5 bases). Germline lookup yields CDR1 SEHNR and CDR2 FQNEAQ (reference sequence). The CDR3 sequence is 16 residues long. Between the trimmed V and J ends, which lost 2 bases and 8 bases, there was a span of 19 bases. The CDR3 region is CASSLLLQAGGDTIYF. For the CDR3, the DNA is TGTGCCAGCAGCTTATTATTGCAGGCCGGGGGAGACACCATATATTTT.

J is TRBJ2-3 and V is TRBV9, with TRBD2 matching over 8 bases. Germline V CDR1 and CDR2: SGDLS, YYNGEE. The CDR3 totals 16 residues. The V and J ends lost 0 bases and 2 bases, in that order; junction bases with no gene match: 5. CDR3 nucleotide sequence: TGTGCCAGCAGCGTAGATAGCGGGGTCCCCACAGATACGCAGTATTTT. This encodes CASSVDSGVPTDTQYF. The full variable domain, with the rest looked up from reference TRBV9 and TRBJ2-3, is DSGVTQTPKHLITATGQRVTLRCSPRSGDLSVYWYQQSLDQGLQFLIQYYNGEERAKGNILERFSAQQFPDLHSELNLSSLELGDSALYFCASSVDSGVPTDTQYFGPGTRLTVL.

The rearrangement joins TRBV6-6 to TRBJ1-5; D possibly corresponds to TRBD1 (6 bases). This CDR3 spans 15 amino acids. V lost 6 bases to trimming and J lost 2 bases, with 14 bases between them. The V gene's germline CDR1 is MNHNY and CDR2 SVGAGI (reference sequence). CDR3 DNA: TGTGCCAGCAGAACCCACAGGGATGGCAATCAGCCCCAGCATTTT. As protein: CASRTHRDGNQPQHF.

The CDR3 DNA is TGTGCCAGCAGCGTTGCCAGCGGGGGCGATACGCAGTATTTT. It codes for CASSVASGGDTQYF. The chain is built from TRBV9 and TRBJ2-3; 8 bases are a match to TRBD2. CDR3 length equals 14 residues. V was pared by 2 bases and J by 6 bases, with 5 bases of the junction left unmatched. Germline CDR1 is SGDLS and CDR2 is YYNGEE. The variable domain in full, completed from reference TRBV9 and TRBJ2-3, reads DSGVTQTPKHLITATGQRVTLRCSPRSGDLSVYWYQQSLDQGLQFLIQYYNGEERAKGNILERFSAQQFPDLHSELNLSSLELGDSALYFCASSVASGGDTQYFGPGTRLTVL.

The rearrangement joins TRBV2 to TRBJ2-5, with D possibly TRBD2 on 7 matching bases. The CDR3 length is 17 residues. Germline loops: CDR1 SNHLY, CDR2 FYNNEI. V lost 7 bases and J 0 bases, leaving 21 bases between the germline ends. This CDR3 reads CASTSWEGGRYQETQYF. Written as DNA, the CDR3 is TGTGCCAGCACCTCCTGGGAGGGGGGGCGGTACCAAGAGACCCAGTACTTC.